Below are 18 T cell receptor beta chains sequenced from a single sample in a study of T cells in Graves' hyperthyroidism and ophthalmopathy. Template material for amplifying TCR beta CDR3 regions consisted of RNA transcripts. The HTBI primer set was used in a first-round RT-PCR of the TCR CDR3. MiXCR was run by TCRdb on the multiplex PCR reads, yielding one entry per CDR3 protein. The repertoire includes 450,000 to 600,000 distinct CDR3 sequences, 12% to 15% of them detected once, and more than 11% sits in the top ten. What was sequenced was blood. The source is a woman in her forties with Graves' hyperthyroidism.

This clonotype was observed many times. The V call is TRBV7-9, the J call TRBJ2-5; 11 bases line up with TRBD2. J was trimmed by 1 base and V by 5 bases; bases with no gene match: 6. CDR1 is SEHNR and CDR2 is FQNEAQ in the germline V gene (reference sequence). The CDR3 extends over 16 amino acids. The CDR3 DNA reads as TGTGCCAGCAGCCCCACCGGGACTAGCGGCCAAGAGACCCAGTACTTC. It yields the protein CASSPTGTSGQETQYF.

The genes are TRBV4-1 and TRBJ2-3; no firm D call. Germline V gene lookup returns CDR1 MGHRA and CDR2 YSYEKL. The CDR3 contains 12 residues. V was shortened by 2 bases and J by 2 bases, with 2 bases between the two germline ends. The CDR3 bases are TGCGCCAGCAGCCAACCCACAGATACGCAGTATTTT. Translation: CASSQPTDTQYF.

This clonotype was counted a few times. The chain carries TRBV20-1 and TRBJ2-7; 10 nucleotides align to TRBD2. The CDR3 runs to 14 residues. Germline V gene sequence: CDR1 DFQATT, CDR2 SNEGSKA (reference sequence). With 1 base clipped from V and 7 bases from J, the junction kept 7 bases outside the gene matches. CDR3 loop: CSARGLAGGREQYF. DNA of the CDR3: TGCAGTGCTAGAGGGTTAGCGGGAGGTAGGGAGCAGTACTTC.

This clonotype occurred many times. This chain joins TRBV7-9 and TRBJ2-4; 10 positions match TRBD2. The CDR3 contains 14 residues. V lost 5 bases to trimming and J lost 7 bases; unmatched junction nucleotides: 5. Germline V lookup: CDR1 SEHNR, CDR2 FQNEAQ (reference sequence). The CDR3 bases are TGTGCCAGCAGCCCCACTAGCGGGATTAACATTCAGTACTTC. Translating gives CASSPTSGINIQYF.

This clonotype came up many times. The J gene is TRBJ2-7, the V gene TRBV28, with D perhaps matching TRBD1 (5 bases). Between the trimmed V and J ends, which lost 6 bases and 3 bases, there was a span of 18 bases. The CDR3 spans 15 residues. Germline lookup yields CDR1 MDHEN and CDR2 SYDVKM. This CDR3 is CASSKGPRFIYEQYF. CDR3 in DNA: TGTGCCAGCAGCAAGGGGCCACGGTTCATCTACGAGCAGTACTTC.

This clonotype was found a few times. The chain carries TRBV2 and TRBJ2-2; 7 nucleotides match TRBD1. The trim removed 6 bases at V and 6 bases at J, leaving 7 bases unmatched. This CDR3 is 14 amino acids long. Germline loops: CDR1 SNHLY, CDR2 FYNNEI. CDR3 nucleotides: TGTGCCAGCAGCAAACGACAGGGACCCGGGGAGCTGTTTTTT. This gives the protein CASSKRQGPGELFF. Based on the CDR3 plus reference TRBV2 and TRBJ2-2, the full variable domain is EPEVTQTPSHQVTQMGQEVILRCVPISNHLYFYWYRQILGQKVEFLVSFYNNEISEKSEIFDDQFSVERPDGSNFTLKIRSTKLEDSAMYFCASSKRQGPGELFFGEGSRLTVL.

This clonotype has at least ten counts. The chain links TRBV6-2 or TRBV6-3 to TRBJ1-1, with TRBD1 matching 12 bases. The CDR3 spans 19 residues. Trimming cost V 2 bases and J 4 bases; bases outside gene matches: 14. Germline V gives CDR1 MNHEY, CDR2 SVGEGT. The CDR3 region is CASSYHGWVRDRGPTEAFF. DNA of the CDR3: TGTGCCAGCAGTTACCATGGTTGGGTAAGGGACAGGGGGCCCACTGAAGCTTTCTTT.

There are many counts of this clonotype. V gene TRBV11-2 combines with J gene TRBJ2-1; 7 nucleotides align to TRBD2. V lost 1 base, J lost 4 bases, and 13 bases stayed unmatched. The germline V gene has CDR1 SGHAT and CDR2 FQNNGV. This CDR3 is built from 18 residues. Here the CDR3 reads CASSLVGGDYAVYNEQFF. The CDR3 DNA reads as TGTGCCAGCAGCTTAGTGGGGGGGGATTATGCGGTTTACAATGAGCAGTTCTTC.

This clonotype was observed at least ten times. The chain recombines TRBV5-5 with TRBJ2-1; the D gene is possibly TRBD1 (6 bases). Germline CDR1 reads SGHKS; CDR2 reads YYEKEE (reference sequence). V was clipped by 3 bases and J by 7 bases, with 17 bases between them. This CDR3 has 15 amino acids. CDR3 in DNA: TGTGCCAGCAGCTACGACGCAGGGGTCAGAAATGAGCAGTTCTTC. Its protein is CASSYDAGVRNEQFF.

This clonotype has at least ten counts. The rearrangement joins TRBV6-2 or TRBV6-3 to TRBJ2-1; D tentatively reads TRBD1 or TRBD2 (5 bases each). CDR3 length equals 15 residues. V shed 2 bases and J shed 2 bases, with 10 bases lying between them. CDR1 MNHEY and CDR2 SVGEGT come from the germline V gene. CDR3 region: CASSYGTSTYNEQFF. CDR3 sequence (DNA): TGTGCCAGCAGTTACGGGACCTCAACCTACAATGAGCAGTTCTTC.

In its sample, this clonotype was seen many times. V usage is TRBV12-3 or TRBV12-4 and J usage is TRBJ1-1; no reliable D call. The CDR3 spans 15 residues. With 5 bases removed from V and 1 base from J, the gap between germline ends came to 14 bases. The CDR3 bases are TGTGCCAGCAGTCCGATGGACGGTGCGAACACTGAAGCTTTCTTT. Amino acid sequence: CASSPMDGANTEAFF.

As to this clonotype: Since a much larger clone is just one base distant, this may be a read error. The chain uses TRBV6-1 and TRBJ1-2; D is perhaps TRBD1 (6 bases). CDR1 MNHNS and CDR2 SASEGT come from the germline V gene. The CDR3 is 15 amino acids. V was trimmed by 6 bases and J by 2 bases, leaving 16 bases between them. CDR3 loop: CASRAPATGNYGYTF. In nucleotides, the CDR3 is TGTGCCAGCAGGGCGCCCGCTACAGGGAACTATGGCTACACCTTC.

This clonotype has just a few counts. J is TRBJ2-2 and V is TRBV10-3; D might be TRBD1 (5 bases). V was cut by 6 bases and J by 1 base, with 9 bases left in between. The CDR3 has 14 amino acids. Germline CDR1 and CDR2: ENHRY and SYGVKD. CDR3 sequence reads: CAIRVTENTGELFF. The CDR3 nucleotides are TGTGCCATCAGGGTGACAGAGAACACCGGGGAGCTGTTTTTT.

This clonotype has a count of ten or more. This chain uses TRBV7-9 with TRBJ1-5; D unresolved. Trimming cost V 4 bases and J 5 bases, with 6 bases left between them. This CDR3 region has 12 residues. The germline CDR1 and CDR2 sequences are SEHNR and FQNEAQ (reference sequence). The CDR3: CASSSVDQPQHF. CDR3 coding DNA: TGTGCCAGCAGCTCGGTTGATCAGCCCCAGCATTTT. The whole variable domain, remainder taken from reference TRBV7-9 and TRBJ1-5, is DTGVSQNPRHKITKRGQNVTFRCDPISEHNRLYWYRQTLGQGPEFLTYFQNEAQLEKSRLLSDRFSAERPKGSFSTLEIQRTEQGDSAMYLCASSSVDQPQHFGDGTRLSIL.

This clonotype occurred many times. The genes are TRBV18 and TRBJ1-2, with a possible D match to TRBD1 (5 bases). CDR1 and CDR2 from the germline V gene are KGHSH and LQKENI. The CDR3 sequence is 15 residues long. V dropped 6 bases and J dropped 0 bases, with 14 bases sitting between them. The CDR3 DNA reads as TGTGCCAGCTCCCCCCGGGACGGAACTAACTATGGCTACACCTTC. Residues: CASSPRDGTNYGYTF.

In its sample, this clonotype was seen a few times. V gene TRBV7-9 combines with J gene TRBJ1-6; D might be TRBD1 (6 bases). From germline, CDR1 is SEHNR and CDR2 FQNEAQ (reference sequence). The CDR3 has 15 amino acids. Trimming shortened V by 1 base and J by 6 bases, and 10 bases separated the two germline ends. Here the CDR3 reads CASSLGDMINSPLHF. The CDR3 DNA sequence: TGTGCCAGCAGCTTAGGGGACATGATTAATTCACCCCTCCACTTT.

The sample holds a few counts of this clonotype. This sequence joins TRBV4-1 and TRBJ2-1, with TRBD1 identical over 7 bases. V gave up 3 bases and J gave up 7 bases; unmatched junction bases: 9. The CDR3 consists of 15 residues. Germline V gene lookup returns CDR1 MGHRA and CDR2 YSYEKL. In DNA form, the CDR3 reads TGCGCCAGCAGCCATGAAGCCACAGGGGCTAATGAGCAGTTCTTC. Amino acid sequence: CASSHEATGANEQFF.

This clonotype was observed many times. The chain recombines TRBV7-9 with TRBJ1-4, with 9 bases identical to TRBD1. This CDR3 has 16 residues. V lost 10 bases to trimming and J lost 3 bases; unmatched junction nucleotides: 12. Germline CDR1 SEHNR, CDR2 FQNEAQ (reference sequence). The DNA of the CDR3 is TGTGCCATTCCGGGACAGGGTTTCGATTCTAATGAAAAACTGTTTTTT. Protein product: CAIPGQGFDSNEKLFF.